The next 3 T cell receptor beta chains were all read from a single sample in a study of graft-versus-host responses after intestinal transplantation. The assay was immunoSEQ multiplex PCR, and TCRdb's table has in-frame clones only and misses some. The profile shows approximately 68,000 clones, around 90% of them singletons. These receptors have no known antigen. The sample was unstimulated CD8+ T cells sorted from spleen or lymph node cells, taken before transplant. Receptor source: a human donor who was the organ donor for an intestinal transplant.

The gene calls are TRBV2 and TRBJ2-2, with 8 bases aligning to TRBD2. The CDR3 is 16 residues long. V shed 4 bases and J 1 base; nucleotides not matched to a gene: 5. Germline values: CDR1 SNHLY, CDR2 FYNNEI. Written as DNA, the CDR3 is TGTGCCAGCAGTGCCTCTGCGGGGGGGAACACCGGGGAGCTGTTTTTT. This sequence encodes CASSASAGGNTGELFF.

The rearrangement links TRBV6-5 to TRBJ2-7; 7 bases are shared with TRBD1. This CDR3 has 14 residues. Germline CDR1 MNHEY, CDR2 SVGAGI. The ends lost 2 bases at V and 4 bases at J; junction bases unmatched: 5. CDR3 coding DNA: TGTGCCAGCAGTTACCCCGGACAGGCGTACGAGCAGTACGTC. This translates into CASSYPGQAYEQYV.

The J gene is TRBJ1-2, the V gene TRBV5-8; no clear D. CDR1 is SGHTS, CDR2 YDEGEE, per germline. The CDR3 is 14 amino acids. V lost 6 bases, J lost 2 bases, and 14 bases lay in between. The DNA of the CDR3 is TGTGCCAGCAACCCTCTTACAGAAAACTATGGCTACACCTTC. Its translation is CASNPLTENYGYTF.